This entry describes one TCR beta chain. The data derive from a study of monozygotic twins with inflammatory bowel disease. This CDR3 contains 17 residues. Per the germline V gene, CDR1 is ENHRY and CDR2 is SYGVKD. Following a re-call of the 5' RACE reads, TCRdb has one entry per CDR3 protein and lacks DNA. The table lists 300,000 to 400,000 distinct CDR3 sequences. This clonotype was sampled from a human donor with ulcerative colitis or Crohn's disease, or a healthy co-twin of an affected twin (not recorded which). The rearrangement joins TRBV10-3 to TRBJ2-1; checking the TCRdb D call of TRBD2 is not possible without DNA. The sample taken for sequencing was blood. The CDR3 is CAISPSSGRSGYNEQFF.